This entry lists 13 T cell receptor beta chains sequenced from one sample in a study of identifying expanded T cells in peripheral blood. Measured with immunoSEQ multiplex PCR; TCRdb has only the in-frame clones, and not every one. Among some 120,000 clones listed, about four fifths were seen once. The source material was blood. These receptor sequences come from a person aged 18-70 years in good health.

The chain has TRBV5-1 and TRBJ2-5, with TRBD1 matching 10 bases. CDR3 length: 15 residues. Per the germline V gene, CDR1 is SGHRS and CDR2 is YFSETQ. After removal of 7 bases from V and 7 bases from J, the junction contained 13 bases not matched to a gene. The CDR3 DNA reads as TGCGCCAGCGTCCCGACAGGGGGCCAGGTGGGGACCCAGTACTTC. Translating it yields CASVPTGGQVGTQYF.

The rearrangement joins TRBV28 to TRBJ1-4, with 10 bases matching TRBD1. The CDR3 is made up of 13 amino acids. Unmatched junction bases numbered 4, after V lost 9 bases and J lost 6 bases. Per germline, CDR1 MDHEN and CDR2 SYDVKM. CDR3 DNA: TGTGCCAGTTCCGGGACAGGGGATGAAAAACTGTTTTTT. Amino acids: CASSGTGDEKLFF.

This chain uses TRBV28 with TRBJ2-4; 7 positions match TRBD1. The CDR3 is 15 residues long. CDR1 is MDHEN, CDR2 SYDVKM, per germline. Germline trimming cut 5 bases from V and 1 base from J; bases unmatched to any gene: 5. The CDR3 loop reads CASSDTRGAKNIQYF. The DNA of the CDR3 is TGTGCCAGCAGTGACACCAGGGGGGCCAAAAACATTCAGTACTTC.

The chain employs TRBV11-2 and TRBJ2-7; 8 positions agree with TRBD1. Germline CDR1 is SGHAT and CDR2 is FQNNGV. The CDR3 is 15 amino acids. With V trimmed by 4 bases and J by 3 bases, 8 bases remained unmatched. Here the CDR3 reads CASSSQAGGFYEQYF. CDR3 DNA sequence: TGTGCCAGCAGCTCCCAGGCAGGGGGCTTCTACGAGCAGTACTTC.

The V call is TRBV18, the J call TRBJ1-3; TRBD1 is a possible D gene (5 bases). Trimming pared 6 bases from V and 0 bases from J, leaving 9 bases between. The CDR3 extends over 14 amino acids. Germline loops: CDR1 KGHSH, CDR2 LQKENI. CDR3 coding DNA: TGTGCCAGCTCCTCGGGGACCTCTGGAAACACCATATATTTT. Its translation: CASSSGTSGNTIYF.

This chain joins TRBV19 and TRBJ1-2; 7 bases align to TRBD1. Per germline, CDR1 LNHDA and CDR2 SQIVND (reference sequence). The junction had 6 bases not matched to a gene; V was cut back by 5 bases and J by 3 bases. The CDR3 consists of 14 residues. CDR3 bases: TGTGCCAGTAGTCCCTCGGACAGGTACTATGGCTACACCTTC. This gives the protein CASSPSDRYYGYTF.

V and J are TRBV9 and TRBJ2-7, with 7 bases identical to TRBD2. With 3 bases clipped from V and 0 bases from J, the junction kept 6 bases outside the gene matches. This CDR3 spans 15 amino acids. CDR1 and CDR2 from the germline V gene are SGDLS and YYNGEE. CDR3 in amino acids: CASSEGPSGSYEQYF. The DNA of the CDR3 is TGTGCCAGCAGCGAGGGGCCTAGCGGCTCCTACGAGCAGTACTTC. Together with reference TRBV9 and TRBJ2-7, the CDR3 gives the full variable domain: DSGVTQTPKHLITATGQRVTLRCSPRSGDLSVYWYQQSLDQGLQFLIQYYNGEERAKGNILERFSAQQFPDLHSELNLSSLELGDSALYFCASSEGPSGSYEQYFGPGTRLTVT.

The rearrangement joins TRBV21-1 to TRBJ1-2; whether TRBD1, the table's D call, matches the DNA was not checked. TRBV21-1 is a documented pseudogene. CDR3 length equals 9 residues. The CDR3 nucleotides read TGTGCCAGTTACAATGGCTACACCTTC. Translated, it gives CASYNGYTF.

The gene calls are TRBV30 and TRBJ1-4; D is perhaps TRBD1 (5 bases). From germline, CDR1 is GTSNPN and CDR2 SVGIG (reference sequence). V was pared by 4 bases and J by 6 bases, with 15 bases between. The CDR3 length is 14 residues. Here the CDR3 reads CAWTRSGAYEKLFF. CDR3 nucleotides: TGTGCCTGGACTCGATCTGGGGCTTATGAAAAACTGTTTTTT.

This chain links TRBV7-9 with TRBJ2-7, with D perhaps matching TRBD1 (6 bases). The CDR3 length is 13 residues. The V and J ends lost 4 bases and 7 bases respectively, with 14 bases between them. Germline values: CDR1 SEHNR, CDR2 FQNEAQ (reference sequence). The CDR3 nucleotides are TGTGCCAGCAGCTGGGGGCACGGGGAGGAGCAGTACTTC. It yields the protein CASSWGHGEEQYF.

This clone occurred once. This chain connects TRBV5-1 to TRBJ1-2, with a tentative D call TRBD1 (6 bases). Trimming took 7 bases from V and 4 from J, leaving 14 bases between them. The CDR3 is 13 residues long. Germline-derived CDR1 and CDR2 are SGHRS and YFSETQ. The CDR3 is CASRRGHLYGYTF. CDR3 DNA sequence: TGCGCCAGCCGTCGGGGACACCTCTATGGCTACACCTTC.

This clone was seen a single time. The chain employs TRBV7-3 and TRBJ1-2; D possibly corresponds to TRBD1 (5 bases). The germline V gene encodes CDR1 SGHTA and CDR2 FQGTGA. This CDR3 spans 17 amino acids. The V end lost 5 bases, the J end lost 6 bases, and 25 bases lay between the germline ends. CDR3 in DNA: TGTGCCAGCAGCCCCCGGGCCTATCGGGGGGTGTTGGATGGCTACACCTTC. The encoded protein is CASSPRAYRGVLDGYTF.

The V gene is TRBV7-9, the J gene TRBJ2-5; 7 nucleotides align to TRBD2. Trimming took 4 bases from V and 1 from J; bases not matched to a gene: 6. Germline V gene sequence: CDR1 SEHNR, CDR2 FQNEAQ (reference sequence). CDR3 length: 15 amino acids. CDR3 residues: CASSSLAEIQETQYF. The CDR3 nucleotides read TGTGCCAGCAGCTCGCTAGCGGAGATCCAAGAGACCCAGTACTTC.